This T cell receptor (beta chain) emerged from a study of control samples from healthy donors and cancer patients. This table comes from immunoSEQ multiplex PCR, and its TCRdb copy is limited to in-frame clones, with some not included. Of 65,000 to 80,000 clones in the sample, approximately 91% were seen once. The source is a woman aged 45 to 65 with colorectal cancer. The sequenced sample was PBMCs.

The CDR3 nucleotides read TGTGCCAGCAATGAAGGACTAGCGGGGGGGAAGACCCAGTACTTC. Its protein is CASNEGLAGGKTQYF. This chain joins TRBV5-6 and TRBJ2-5, with 15 bases identical to TRBD2. The V gene end was trimmed by 6 bases and the J gene end by 6 bases; junction bases not matched to a gene: 6. Germline assignment: CDR1 SGHDT and CDR2 YYEEEE. This CDR3 contains 15 residues.